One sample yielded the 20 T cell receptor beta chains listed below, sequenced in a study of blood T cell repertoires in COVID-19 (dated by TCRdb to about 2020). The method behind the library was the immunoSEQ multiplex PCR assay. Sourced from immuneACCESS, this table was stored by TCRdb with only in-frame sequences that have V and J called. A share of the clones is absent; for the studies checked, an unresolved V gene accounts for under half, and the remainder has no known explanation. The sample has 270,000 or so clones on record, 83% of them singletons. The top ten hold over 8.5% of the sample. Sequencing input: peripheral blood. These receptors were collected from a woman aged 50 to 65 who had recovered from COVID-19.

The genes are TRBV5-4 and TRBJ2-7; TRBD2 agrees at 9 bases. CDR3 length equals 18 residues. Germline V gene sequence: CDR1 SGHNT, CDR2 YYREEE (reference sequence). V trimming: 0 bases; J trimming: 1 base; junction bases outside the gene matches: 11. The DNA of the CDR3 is TGTGCCAGCAGCTTGGAGGGTTTTAGCGGGAGACGATCCTACGAGCAGTACTTC. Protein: CASSLEGFSGRRSYEQYF.

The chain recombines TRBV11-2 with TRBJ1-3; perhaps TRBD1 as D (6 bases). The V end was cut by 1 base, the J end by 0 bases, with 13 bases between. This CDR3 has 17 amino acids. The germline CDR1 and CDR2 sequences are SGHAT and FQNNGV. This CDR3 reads CASSLGLQGYSGNTIYF. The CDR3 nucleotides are TGTGCCAGCAGCTTAGGCCTACAGGGCTACTCTGGAAACACCATATATTTT.

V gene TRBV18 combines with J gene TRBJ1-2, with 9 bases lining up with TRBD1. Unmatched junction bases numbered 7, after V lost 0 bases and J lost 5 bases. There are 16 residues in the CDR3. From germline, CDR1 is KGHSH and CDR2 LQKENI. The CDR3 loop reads CASSPPKGTGRYGYTF. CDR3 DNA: TGTGCCAGCTCACCACCGAAGGGGACAGGGCGGTATGGCTACACCTTC. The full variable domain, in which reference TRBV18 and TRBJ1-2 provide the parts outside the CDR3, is NAGVMQNPRHLVRRRGQEARLRCSPMKGHSHVYWYRQLPEEGLKFMVYLQKENIIDESGMPKERFSAEFPKEGPSILRIQQVVRGDSAAYFCASSPPKGTGRYGYTFGSGTRLTVV.

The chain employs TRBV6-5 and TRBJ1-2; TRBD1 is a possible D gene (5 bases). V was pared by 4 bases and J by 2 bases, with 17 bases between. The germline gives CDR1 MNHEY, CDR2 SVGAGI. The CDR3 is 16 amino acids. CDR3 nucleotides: TGTGCCAGCAGTTCCGTCGGCGGGGGGGGAAACTATGGCTACACCTTC. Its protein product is CASSSVGGGGNYGYTF.

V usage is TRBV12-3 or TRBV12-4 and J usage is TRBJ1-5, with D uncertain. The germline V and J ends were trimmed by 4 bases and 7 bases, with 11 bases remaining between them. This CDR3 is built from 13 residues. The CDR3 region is CASSSPGRQPQHF. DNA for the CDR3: TGTGCCAGCAGTTCCCCGGGTAGGCAGCCCCAGCATTTT.

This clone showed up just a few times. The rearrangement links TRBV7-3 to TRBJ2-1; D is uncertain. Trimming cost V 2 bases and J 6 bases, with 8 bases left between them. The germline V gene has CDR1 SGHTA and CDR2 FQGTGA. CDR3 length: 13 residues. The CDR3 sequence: CASSLVLGNEQFF. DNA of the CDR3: TGTGCCAGCAGCTTAGTCCTAGGCAATGAGCAGTTCTTC.

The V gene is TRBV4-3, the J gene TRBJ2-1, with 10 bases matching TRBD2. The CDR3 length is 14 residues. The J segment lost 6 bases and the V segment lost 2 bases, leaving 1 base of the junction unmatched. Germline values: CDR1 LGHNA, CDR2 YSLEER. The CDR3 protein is CASSQSSGSNEQFF. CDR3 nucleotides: TGCGCCAGCAGCCAATCTAGCGGGAGCAATGAGCAGTTCTTC.

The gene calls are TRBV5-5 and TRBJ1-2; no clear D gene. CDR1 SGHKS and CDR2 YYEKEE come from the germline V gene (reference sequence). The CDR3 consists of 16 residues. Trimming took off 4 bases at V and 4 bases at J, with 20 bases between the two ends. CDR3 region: CASSPDPWALVYGYTF. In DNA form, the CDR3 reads TGTGCCAGCAGCCCAGACCCTTGGGCCTTAGTCTATGGCTACACCTTC.

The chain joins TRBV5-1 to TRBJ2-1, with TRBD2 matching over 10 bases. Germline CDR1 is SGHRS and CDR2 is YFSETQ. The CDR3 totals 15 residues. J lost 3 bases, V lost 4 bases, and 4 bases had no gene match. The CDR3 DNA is TGCGCCAGCAGCAGTACTAGCGGGAACTACAATGAGCAGTTCTTC. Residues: CASSSTSGNYNEQFF.

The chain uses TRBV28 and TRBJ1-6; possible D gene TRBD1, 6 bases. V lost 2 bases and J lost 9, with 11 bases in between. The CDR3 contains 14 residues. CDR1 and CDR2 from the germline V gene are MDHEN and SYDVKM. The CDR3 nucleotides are TGTGCCAGCAGTTTAATTCAGGGGACTTCACCCCTCCACTTT. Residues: CASSLIQGTSPLHF.

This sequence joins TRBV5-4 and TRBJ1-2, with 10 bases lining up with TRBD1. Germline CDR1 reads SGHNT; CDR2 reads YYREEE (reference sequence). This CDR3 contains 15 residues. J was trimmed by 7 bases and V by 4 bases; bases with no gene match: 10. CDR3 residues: CASSAGTGAVGGYTF. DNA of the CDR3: TGTGCCAGCAGCGCCGGGACAGGGGCCGTGGGTGGCTACACCTTC.

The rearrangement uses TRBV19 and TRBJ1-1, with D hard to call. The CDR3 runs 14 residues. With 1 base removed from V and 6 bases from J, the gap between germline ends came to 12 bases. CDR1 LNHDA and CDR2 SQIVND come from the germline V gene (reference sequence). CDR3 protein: CASSIAQVRAEAFF. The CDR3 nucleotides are TGTGCCAGTAGTATAGCCCAGGTTCGTGCTGAAGCTTTCTTT.

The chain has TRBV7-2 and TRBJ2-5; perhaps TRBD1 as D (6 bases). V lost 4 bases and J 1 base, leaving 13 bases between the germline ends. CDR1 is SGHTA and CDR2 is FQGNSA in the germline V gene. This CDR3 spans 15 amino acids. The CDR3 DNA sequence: TGTGCCAGCAGCTCACAGGGAGAACCCCAAGAGACCCAGTACTTC. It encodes CASSSQGEPQETQYF. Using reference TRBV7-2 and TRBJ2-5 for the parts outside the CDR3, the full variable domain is GAGVSQSPSNKVTEKGKDVELRCDPISGHTALYWYRQSLGQGLEFLIYFQGNSAPDKSGLPSDRFSAERTGGSVSTLTIQRTQQEDSAVYLCASSSQGEPQETQYFGPGTRLLVL.

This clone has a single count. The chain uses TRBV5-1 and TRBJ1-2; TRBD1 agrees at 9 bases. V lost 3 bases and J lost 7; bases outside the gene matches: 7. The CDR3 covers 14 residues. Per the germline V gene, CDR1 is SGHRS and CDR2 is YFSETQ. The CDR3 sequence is CASSSTQGAFGYTF. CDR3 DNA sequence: TGCGCCAGCAGCTCTACACAGGGGGCCTTTGGCTACACCTTC.

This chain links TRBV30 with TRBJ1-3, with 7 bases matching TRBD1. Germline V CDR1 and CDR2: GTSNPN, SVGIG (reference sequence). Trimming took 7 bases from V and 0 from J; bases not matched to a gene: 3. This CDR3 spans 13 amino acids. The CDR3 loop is CALQGNSGNTIYF. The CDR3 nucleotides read TGTGCCTTACAGGGGAACTCTGGAAACACCATATATTTT. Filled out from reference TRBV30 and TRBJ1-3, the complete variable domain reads SQTIHQWPATLVQPVGSPLSLECTVEGTSNPNLYWYRQAAGRGLQLLFYSVGIGQISSEVPQNLSASRPQDRQFILSSKKLLLSDSGFYLCALQGNSGNTIYFGEGSWLTVV.

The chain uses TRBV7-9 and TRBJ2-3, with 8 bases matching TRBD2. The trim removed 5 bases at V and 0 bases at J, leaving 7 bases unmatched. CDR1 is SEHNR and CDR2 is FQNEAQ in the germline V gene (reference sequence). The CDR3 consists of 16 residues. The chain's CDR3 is CASSRRGGFSTDTQYF. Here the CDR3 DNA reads TGTGCCAGCAGCCGACGGGGGGGATTTAGCACAGATACGCAGTATTTT.

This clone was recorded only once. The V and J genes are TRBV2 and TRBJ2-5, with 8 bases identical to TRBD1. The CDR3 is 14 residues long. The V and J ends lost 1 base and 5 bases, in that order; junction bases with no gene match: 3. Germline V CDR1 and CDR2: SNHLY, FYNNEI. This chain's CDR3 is CASSEGTGRETQYF. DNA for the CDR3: TGTGCCAGCAGTGAAGGGACAGGGCGGGAGACCCAGTACTTC.

The CDR3 protein is CASKGAGSYNEQFF. The CDR3 DNA follows: TGCGCCAGCAAGGGGGCTGGCTCCTACAATGAGCAGTTCTTC. The chain is built from TRBV5-1 and TRBJ2-1, with 7 bases lining up with TRBD1. Germline values: CDR1 SGHRS, CDR2 YFSETQ. J lost 0 bases, V lost 6 bases, and 3 bases had no gene match. The CDR3 consists of 14 residues.

The CDR3 reads CASSLMGTSGQETQYF. The CDR3 region has the DNA TGTGCCAGCAGCTTAATGGGGACTAGCGGACAAGAGACCCAGTACTTC. This chain connects TRBV7-3 to TRBJ2-5, with TRBD2 matching 11 bases. V shed 1 base and J 2 bases; nucleotides not matched to a gene: 3. This CDR3 is built from 16 residues. CDR1 is SGHTA, CDR2 FQGTGA, per germline.

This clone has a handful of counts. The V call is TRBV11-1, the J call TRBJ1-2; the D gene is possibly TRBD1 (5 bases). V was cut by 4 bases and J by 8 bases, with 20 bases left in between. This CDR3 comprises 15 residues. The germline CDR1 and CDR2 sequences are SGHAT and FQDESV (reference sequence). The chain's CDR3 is CASSSSPQGPYGYTF. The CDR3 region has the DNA TGTGCCAGCAGCTCGTCACCCCAGGGCCCCTACGGCTACACCTTC.